These T cell receptor beta chains were read from a single sample in a study of shared clonotypes between healthy human individuals. Assay: immunoSEQ multiplex PCR; the TCRdb copy retains only in-frame clones and omits some. Here the sample spans over a million clones, approximately 97% being singletons. Sequenced sample: naive CD4+ T cells sorted from blood. The source of these receptors is a man aged 25 to 40 in good health. Both conserved end residues are part of each CDR3. The D gene is left open where the match is weak. Clone size is stated in some rows and not others, as once, few, many or a class when expanded.

TRBV7-9	TRBD1	.	TRBJ1-4	CASSRSARGIGTTNEKLFF	TGTGCCAGCAGCCGTAGTGCCAGGGGGATCGGAACTACTAATGAAAAACTGTTTTTT
TRBV27	.	.	TRBJ2-3	CASSSSGTDTQYF	TGTGCCAGCAGTAGCTCCGGGACAGATACGCAGTATTTT
TRBV7-7	TRBD1	.	TRBJ2-5	CASSLDRGQETQYF	TGTGCTAGCAGCTTAGACAGGGGGCAAGAGACCCAGTACTTC
TRBV6-1	.	.	TRBJ1-5	CASSETQGDHQPRHF	TGTGCCAGCAGTGAAACACAGGGAGATCATCAGCCCCGGCATTTT
TRBV9	TRBD1	.	TRBJ2-1	CASSLTPGTGGNEQFF	TGTGCCAGCAGCTTAACGCCGGGGACAGGGGGCAATGAGCAGTTCTTC
TRBV5-4	TRBD1	.	TRBJ1-2	CASSLQTGPGYGYTF	TGTGCCAGCAGCCTACAGACAGGGCCGGGCTATGGCTACACCTTC
TRBV5-1	.	.	TRBJ1-2	CASSLGQGRGYTF	TGCGCCAGCAGCTTGGGTCAGGGTAGGGGCTACACCTTC
TRBV7-2	.	.	TRBJ2-5	CASSREREETQYF	TGTGCCAGCAGCCGAGAAAGAGAAGAGACCCAGTACTTC
TRBV18	.	.	TRBJ2-3	CASSPSFEVIRGTQYF	TGTGCCAGCTCACCGAGTTTTGAGGTCATACGTGGTACGCAGTATTTT
TRBV7-2	.	.	TRBJ2-7	CASSRDSGSYEQYF	TGTGCCAGCAGTCGAGACAGTGGGTCCTACGAGCAGTACTTC
TRBV5-1	.	.	TRBJ2-7	CASSPRGRTYEQYF	TGCGCCAGCAGCCCGAGGGGGAGGACCTACGAGCAGTACTTC
TRBV5-1	TRBD1	.	TRBJ1-1	CASSDLGAQGADTEAFF	TGCGCCAGCAGCGATCTGGGGGCCCAGGGGGCGGACACTGAAGCTTTCTTT
TRBV7-3	.	.	TRBJ1-4	CASSLTGTNEKLFF	TGTGCCAGCAGCTTAACCGGGACTAATGAAAAACTGTTTTTT
TRBV30	.	once	TRBJ2-1	CAWSIAGPGSRQFF	TGTGCCTGGAGTATCGCGGGACCCGGGTCTAGGCAGTTCTTC
TRBV25-1	TRBD1	.	TRBJ2-1	CASSKGTGAYNEQFF	TGTGCCAGCAGTAAGGGGACAGGGGCCTACAATGAGCAGTTCTTC
TRBV28	TRBD2	.	TRBJ2-7	CASSYSTSGKGYEQYF	TGTGCCAGCAGTTACTCGACTAGCGGGAAAGGCTACGAGCAGTACTTC
TRBV19	TRBD2	.	TRBJ2-7	CASSLTSGSYEQYF	TGTGCCAGTAGTTTGACTAGCGGGAGCTACGAGCAGTACTTC
TRBV6-6	.	.	TRBJ1-5	CASSSDQPQHF	TGTGCCAGCAGTTCGGATCAGCCCCAGCATTTT
TRBV29-1	.	.	TRBJ1-1	CSVSGLRVPEAFF	TGCAGCGTTTCGGGACTCAGGGTCCCTGAAGCTTTCTTT
TRBV4-3	TRBD2	.	TRBJ2-1	CASSHGASGRADNEQFF	TGCGCCAGCAGCCATGGGGCGAGCGGGAGGGCAGACAATGAGCAGTTCTTC
TRBV7-9	.	.	TRBJ2-5	CASSLFEHYQETQYF	TGTGCCAGCAGCTTATTTGAACATTACCAAGAGACCCAGTACTTC
TRBV4-3	.	.	TRBJ2-4	CASSNPLPPPGDIQYF	TGCGCCAGCAGCAACCCGCTCCCCCCACCTGGGGACATTCAGTACTTC
TRBV14	.	.	TRBJ2-5	CASSQGARVETQYF	TGTGCCAGCAGCCAAGGAGCCAGGGTAGAGACCCAGTACTTC
TRBV19	.	.	TRBJ2-2	CASSIAGAAGELFF	TGTGCCAGTAGTATAGCAGGGGCGGCCGGGGAGCTGTTTTTT
TRBV6-5	.	.	TRBJ1-4	CASSYSRLEGGEKLFF	TGTGCCAGCAGTTACTCGCGGCTTGAGGGCGGTGAAAAACTGTTTTTT
TRBV28	.	.	TRBJ1-2	CASTTGTSNYGYTF	TGTGCCAGCACAACGGGGACAAGTAACTATGGCTACACCTTC
TRBV15	.	.	TRBJ2-2	CATSRDFPPAGELFF	TGTGCCACCAGCAGAGATTTCCCCCCAGCCGGGGAGCTGTTTTTT
TRBV7-2	.	few	TRBJ2-1	CASSLAVGEQFF	TGTGCCAGCAGCTTAGCAGTCGGGGAGCAGTTCTTC